This T cell receptor (beta chain) was identified in a study of radiotherapy plus CTLA-4 blockade in lung cancer (dated by TCRdb to the late 2010s). In the study overall: Among the enrolled patients, about 19% had an objective response, and less than 40% reached disease control.

In this study, focal radiation therapy paired with CTLA-4 blockade (ipilimumab) was tested in patients who had chemo-refractory metastatic non-small-cell lung cancer. Here is what the overall study found, with its caveats: The strongest predictors of response, as reported, were early dynamic changes in blood T cell clones along with a rise in serum interferon-beta after radiation. TCR clones derived from tumors expanded in peripheral blood after treatment with radiotherapy and ipilimumab.

Remarks on this clone: The specificity of this receptor is unknown. No base quality information exists; no much larger clone differs at one position.

Including the terminal cysteine and phenylalanine, the CDR3 comprises 17 residues. The sequence is cut down to CDR3 DNA, 51 bases in frame from base 1. Trimming removed 6 bases from V and 1 base from J, leaving 24 bases between the germline ends. Based on the germline V gene, the CDR1 and CDR2 sequences are SQVTM and ANQGSEA. The method was the immunoSEQ multiplex PCR assay. What TCRdb holds here is the immuneACCESS table cut down to in-frame rearrangements. Part of the clones is not present; checked against another copy, under half of the missing clones reflect an unresolved V gene, and the others are unexplained. The sample table contains tens of thousands of clones; only one count was recorded for roughly 60% of them. The ten largest make up roughly 18% of the sample.

The V gene is TRBV29-1 and the J gene is TRBJ1-2, with the D gene too uncertain to name. The receptor comes from a human donor with non-small cell lung cancer who had a partial response to radiotherapy plus ipilimumab. Sequences were derived from peripheral blood, sampled from a patient treated with radiotherapy plus ipilimumab. The CDR3 protein is CSVERLSRSRFNYGYTF. The nucleotide sequence is TGCAGCGTAGAGAGACTGTCTCGATCGCGGTTTAACTATGGCTACACCTTC.